The 4 T cell receptor beta chains given below trace back to one sample, sequenced in a study of T cell changes during pregnancy in multiple sclerosis. Some clones are missing from TCRdb's copy, which holds only in-frame ones; the method was immunoSEQ multiplex PCR. Among tens of thousands of clones listed, about 94% were seen once. The source was CD4+ T cells from peripheral blood mononuclear cells, collected in the first trimester of pregnancy. These receptors were taken from a female donor with multiple sclerosis, enrolled in a pregnancy study.

The V gene is TRBV2, the J gene TRBJ2-2, with D unresolved. This CDR3 has 16 residues. Germline loops: CDR1 SNHLY, CDR2 FYNNEI. V dropped 5 bases and J dropped 5 bases, with 18 bases sitting between them. In DNA form, the CDR3 reads TGTGCCAGCAGTAAGCTCGTACAGAGATTAACCGGGGAGCTGTTTTTT. This gives the protein CASSKLVQRLTGELFF.

The chain employs TRBV18 and TRBJ2-7; TRBD1 matches 8 bases. The CDR3 is 15 amino acids. J lost 2 bases, V lost 5 bases, and 8 bases had no gene match. The germline CDR1 and CDR2 sequences are KGHSH and LQKENI. The CDR3 sequence is CASSIQQGATYEQYF. The CDR3 DNA sequence: TGTGCCAGCTCAATTCAGCAGGGGGCGACCTACGAGCAGTACTTC. Using reference TRBV18 and TRBJ2-7 for the parts outside the CDR3, the full variable domain is NAGVMQNPRHLVRRRGQEARLRCSPMKGHSHVYWYRQLPEEGLKFMVYLQKENIIDESGMPKERFSAEFPKEGPSILRIQQVVRGDSAAYFCASSIQQGATYEQYFGPGTRLTVT.

The chain couples TRBV18 to TRBJ2-5; 10 nucleotides line up with TRBD2. V was clipped by 1 base and J by 5 bases; unmatched bases: 7. Germline V lookup: CDR1 KGHSH, CDR2 LQKENI. This CDR3 contains 16 residues. This CDR3 reads CASSPLLAGLRETQYF. CDR3 coding DNA: TGTGCCAGCTCACCACTACTAGCGGGGTTGAGGGAGACCCAGTACTTC.

The chain joins TRBV9 to TRBJ1-2; TRBD1 matches at 10 bases. The CDR3 loop spans 19 amino acids. Losses at the gene ends were 1 base for V and 5 bases for J; bases not matched to a gene: 17. Germline V gives CDR1 SGDLS, CDR2 YYNGEE. The CDR3 region is CASSVNGIPERDRGYGYTF. In DNA, the CDR3 is TGTGCCAGCAGCGTAAACGGGATTCCGGAGAGGGACAGGGGTTATGGCTACACCTTC. The full variable domain, in which reference TRBV9 and TRBJ1-2 provide the parts outside the CDR3, is DSGVTQTPKHLITATGQRVTLRCSPRSGDLSVYWYQQSLDQGLQFLIQYYNGEERAKGNILERFSAQQFPDLHSELNLSSLELGDSALYFCASSVNGIPERDRGYGYTFGSGTRLTVV.